The 4 T cell receptor beta chains below all came from one sample that was sequenced in a study of beta chain features in type 1 diabetes (dated by TCRdb to 2016 to 2019). What the authors observed across the whole study: In all four CD4+ subsets, TCRB CDR3 length was moderately but significantly shorter in type 1 diabetes patients.

The library came from the immunoSEQ multiplex PCR assay. The entire isolated RNA was reverse transcribed using the High Capacity cDNA Reverse Transcription Kit, and thus expressed TCRB transcripts were sequenced. Drawn from immuneACCESS, this table holds only the in-frame rearrangements with V and J called that TCRdb kept. Clones are partly lost; checked studies trace under half to an unresolved V gene and leave the rest unexplained. Present in this sample are about 230,000 clones, 16% of which were seen just once. The top ten hold 0.07% to 0.095% of the sample. Which antigens these TCRs recognize remains unknown. The sample taken for sequencing was naive CD4+ T cells from blood. In light of the paper, this sample's cell subset or site label describes: true naive CD4+ T cells. Every receptor here comes from a young man with type 1 diabetes.

The genes are TRBV7-6 and TRBJ2-3; D unclear. Germline V lookup: CDR1 SGHVS, CDR2 FNYEAQ. The V end was cut by 5 bases, the J end by 4 bases, with 10 bases between. This CDR3 spans 13 amino acids. CDR3 region: CASSRTRADTQYF. CDR3 bases: TGTGCCAGCAGCAGGACCCGGGCAGATACGCAGTATTTT.

This clone was picked up a small number of times. This chain links TRBV29-1 with TRBJ1-1; 9 nucleotides agree with TRBD1. V trimming: 7 bases; J trimming: 5 bases; junction bases outside the gene matches: 5. Germline CDR1 reads SQVTM; CDR2 reads ANQGSEA. The CDR3 has 12 residues. In DNA form, the CDR3 reads TGCAGCGCCGGGACAGGGAGGACTGAAGCTTTCTTT. Translated: CSAGTGRTEAFF.

This clone was found a few times. J is TRBJ2-5 and V is TRBV7-8; 7 nucleotides line up with TRBD2. The CDR3 sequence is 15 residues long. Unmatched junction bases numbered 6, after V lost 0 bases and J lost 5 bases. CDR1 and CDR2 (germline): SGHVS, FQNEAQ. The CDR3 loop is CASSLAPRGSETQYF. The CDR3 bases are TGTGCCAGCAGCTTAGCGCCTCGCGGGAGTGAGACCCAGTACTTC.

This rearrangement joins TRBV7-6 to TRBJ2-7; 7 nucleotides match TRBD1. The J segment lost 3 bases and the V segment lost 1 base, leaving 3 bases of the junction unmatched. Germline CDR1 reads SGHVS; CDR2 reads FNYEAQ. The CDR3 runs to 14 residues. The CDR3 spells CASSLDPGGYEQYF. The CDR3 bases are TGTGCCAGCAGCTTAGATCCAGGGGGCTACGAGCAGTACTTC.